These 26 T cell receptor beta chains share one sample of origin, sequenced in a study of blood T cell repertoires in COVID-19. Sequencing was performed with immunoSEQ multiplex PCR; in TCRdb, only in-frame clones are kept and a portion is missing. The sample shows tens of thousands of clones, roughly 90% of them seen only once. Sequenced: peripheral blood. The receptor source for this set is a man aged 60-69 years with active or convalescent COVID-19.

This clone is termed medium-sized. This chain joins TRBV5-8 and TRBJ2-1; maybe TRBD1 (6 bases). Germline-derived CDR1 and CDR2 are SGHTS and YDEGEE. Trimming removed 2 bases at V and 4 bases at J, with 13 bases between. This CDR3 is built from 15 residues. The CDR3 bases are TGTGCCAGCAGCTTAGGGACATCAACGTACAATGAGCAGTTCTTC. Translation gives CASSLGTSTYNEQFF.

This sequence joins TRBV27 and TRBJ2-3, with 10 bases aligning to TRBD1. This CDR3 region has 15 residues. Germline-derived CDR1 and CDR2 are MNHEY and SMNVEV (reference sequence). J was trimmed by 7 bases and V by 7 bases; bases with no gene match: 11. DNA of the CDR3: TGTGCCAGCACCTCCCGGGACAGGGGAAATTATACGCAGTATTTT. Amino acid sequence: CASTSRDRGNYTQYF.

This chain links TRBV2 with TRBJ1-2; weak D call: TRBD1 (5 bases). The CDR3 runs to 13 residues. Per germline, CDR1 SNHLY and CDR2 FYNNEI. V dropped 3 bases and J dropped 5 bases, with 10 bases sitting between them. The CDR3 DNA reads TGTGCCAGCAGTGATACGTCAGGGTATGGCTACACCTTC. Translated, it gives CASSDTSGYGYTF.

The chain recombines TRBV19 with TRBJ1-5; TRBD1 matches 8 bases. With V trimmed by 0 bases and J by 4 bases, 2 bases remained unmatched. The CDR3 has 15 amino acids. CDR1 is LNHDA and CDR2 is SQIVND in the germline V gene (reference sequence). The CDR3: CASSIDRTGNQPQHF. In nucleotides, the CDR3 is TGTGCCAGTAGTATAGATCGGACAGGGAATCAGCCCCAGCATTTT.

The chain joins TRBV24-1 to TRBJ2-3; 9 bases fit TRBD2. The CDR3 spans 13 residues. The V segment lost 9 bases and the J segment 6 bases; nucleotides outside the gene matches: 6. Germline CDR1 KGHDR, CDR2 SFDVKD. CDR3 residues: CATLPSGTDTQYF. CDR3 DNA sequence: TGTGCCACCTTACCTAGCGGGACTGATACGCAGTATTTT.

The V call is TRBV28, the J call TRBJ2-5, with TRBD2 identical over 8 bases. This CDR3 spans 15 amino acids. V lost 2 bases to trimming and J lost 4 bases; unmatched junction nucleotides: 6. Germline V gene sequence: CDR1 MDHEN, CDR2 SYDVKM. The CDR3 sequence is CASSLSSRGGETQYF. In DNA form, the CDR3 reads TGTGCCAGCAGTTTAAGTTCCCGGGGGGGAGAGACCCAGTACTTC.

This chain joins TRBV5-1 and TRBJ2-4; perhaps TRBD1 as D (6 bases). Germline CDR1 SGHRS, CDR2 YFSETQ. V was trimmed by 4 bases and J by 6 bases, leaving 14 bases between them. The CDR3 runs 14 residues. CDR3 DNA sequence: TGCGCCAGCAGCCTACAACAGGGAACAAACATTCAGTACTTC. It encodes CASSLQQGTNIQYF.

The rearrangement joins TRBV7-3 to TRBJ2-3; TRBD2 matches 8 bases. Germline assignment: CDR1 SGHTA and CDR2 FQGTGA. The CDR3 consists of 14 residues. The V segment lost 6 bases and the J segment 0 bases; nucleotides outside the gene matches: 2. The CDR3, as DNA: TGTGCCAGCAGGGCGGGAGGAAGCACAGATACGCAGTATTTT. It is translated as CASRAGGSTDTQYF.

J is TRBJ2-2 and V is TRBV6-5, with 12 nucleotides matching TRBD2. Per germline, CDR1 MNHEY and CDR2 SVGAGI. V gave up 6 bases and J gave up 6 bases; unmatched junction bases: 5. The CDR3 spans 15 residues. The CDR3 loop is CASRGLAGQAGELFF. CDR3 sequence (DNA): TGTGCCAGCAGGGGACTAGCGGGTCAGGCCGGGGAGCTGTTTTTT.

The chain employs TRBV7-3 and TRBJ1-1, with TRBD1 as a possible D gene (5 bases). V dropped 1 base and J dropped 1 base, with 16 bases sitting between them. This CDR3 region has 17 residues. Germline lookup yields CDR1 SGHTA and CDR2 FQGTGA. This CDR3 is CASSLNLPTGTNTEAFF. For the CDR3, the DNA is TGTGCCAGCAGCTTAAACCTGCCAACAGGAACGAACACTGAAGCTTTCTTT.

This chain uses TRBV3-1 (or the pseudogene TRBV3-2) with TRBJ1-1; D is uncertain. V was pared by 7 bases and J by 3 bases, with 15 bases between. Germline CDR1 LGHDT, CDR2 YNNKEL (reference sequence). The CDR3 has 14 amino acids. DNA for the CDR3: TGTGCCAGCACCTCGTCGGGGATTCACACTGAAGCTTTCTTT. This encodes CASTSSGIHTEAFF.

The chain couples TRBV18 to TRBJ1-1; D perhaps matches TRBD1 (5 bases). The CDR3 sequence is 13 residues long. Germline loops: CDR1 KGHSH, CDR2 LQKENI. With 1 base removed from V and 7 bases from J, the gap between germline ends came to 10 bases. CDR3 residues: CASSPRAGLEAFF. In nucleotides, the CDR3 is TGTGCCAGCTCACCACGTGCGGGGCTTGAAGCTTTCTTT. The full variable domain, completed using reference TRBV18 and TRBJ1-1, is NAGVMQNPRHLVRRRGQEARLRCSPMKGHSHVYWYRQLPEEGLKFMVYLQKENIIDESGMPKERFSAEFPKEGPSILRIQQVVRGDSAAYFCASSPRAGLEAFFGQGTRLTVV.

The V call is TRBV6-4, the J call TRBJ2-1; the match to TRBD2 covers 9 bases. The germline V gene has CDR1 MRHNA and CDR2 SNTAGT. The CDR3 covers 12 residues. With 4 bases clipped from V and 9 bases from J, the junction kept 1 base outside the gene matches. CDR3 nucleotides: TGTGCCAGCAGTGCAGCGGGGGGTGAGCAGTTCTTC. As protein: CASSAAGGEQFF.

This clone was detected once. The chain recombines TRBV3-1 (or the pseudogene TRBV3-2) with TRBJ2-3, with TRBD2 matching over 7 bases. The germline gives CDR1 LGHDT, CDR2 YNNKEL (reference sequence). After removal of 2 bases from V and 5 bases from J, the junction contained 13 bases not matched to a gene. The CDR3 consists of 17 residues. As DNA, the CDR3 is TGTGCCAGCAGCCAACCCCGCGTATATCGGGAGGAAGATACGCAGTATTTT. It specifies CASSQPRVYREEDTQYF.

The chain uses TRBV5-1 and TRBJ1-1; 8 bases fit TRBD1. CDR3 length: 14 residues. V lost 2 bases to trimming and J lost 1 base; unmatched junction nucleotides: 1. From germline, CDR1 is SGHRS and CDR2 YFSETQ. The CDR3 DNA reads as TGCGCCAGCAGCTTTGGACAGGGGAACACTGAAGCTTTCTTT. This translates into CASSFGQGNTEAFF.

This clone has a single count. The V and J genes are TRBV5-1 and TRBJ2-3; D is perhaps TRBD2 (6 bases). With 3 bases removed from V and 3 bases from J, the gap between germline ends came to 17 bases. This CDR3 spans 16 amino acids. Germline CDR1 SGHRS, CDR2 YFSETQ. The CDR3 sequence is CASSSSIPAGTDTQYF. The CDR3 nucleotides read TGCGCCAGCAGCTCCTCCATCCCGGCGGGAACAGATACGCAGTATTTT.

The chain combines TRBV7-3 with TRBJ2-2; TRBD1 matches 7 bases. This CDR3 is 13 amino acids long. Trimming at V came to 3 bases and at J to 5 bases, leaving 0 bases not matched to a gene. CDR1 and CDR2 from the germline V gene are SGHTA and FQGTGA. The CDR3 here is CASSLTGTGELFF. DNA for the CDR3: TGTGCCAGCAGCTTGACAGGGACCGGGGAGCTGTTTTTT.

This sequence joins TRBV27 and TRBJ1-3; 8 positions match TRBD1. The junction had 4 bases not matched to a gene; V was cut back by 0 bases and J by 3 bases. Germline CDR1 is MNHEY and CDR2 is SMNVEV (reference sequence). The length of the CDR3 is 16 residues. CDR3 in amino acids: CASSLSPGQGGNTIYF. CDR3 bases: TGTGCCAGCAGTTTATCGCCCGGACAGGGTGGAAACACCATATATTTT.

This chain joins TRBV3-1 (or the pseudogene TRBV3-2) and TRBJ1-1; D is undetermined. The CDR3 runs 14 residues. The germline gives CDR1 LGHDT, CDR2 YNNKEL (reference sequence). Between the trimmed V and J ends, which lost 0 bases and 1 base, there was a span of 6 bases. CDR3 in amino acids: CASSQDEGNTEAFF. The DNA of the CDR3 is TGTGCCAGCAGCCAAGATGAGGGGAACACTGAAGCTTTCTTT.

The chain uses TRBV11-3 and TRBJ1-1; 9 positions agree with TRBD1. The V gene's germline CDR1 is SGHNT and CDR2 YENEEA. V shed 8 bases, J shed 4 bases, and the junction held 5 bases outside the gene matches. This CDR3 has 13 residues. CDR3 sequence (DNA): TGTGCCAGCCAGGGACAGGGAGGCACTGAAGCTTTCTTT. Its protein product is CASQGQGGTEAFF.

The chain recombines TRBV28 with TRBJ2-7; TRBD1 is a possible D gene (6 bases). The CDR3 spans 14 residues. Trimming took off 11 bases at V and 3 bases at J, with 20 bases between the two ends. The germline gives CDR1 MDHEN, CDR2 SYDVKM. The chain's CDR3 is CACNRGGFLYEQYF. DNA of the CDR3: TGTGCCTGCAACCGAGGGGGATTTCTCTACGAGCAGTACTTC.

The chain is built from TRBV20-1 and TRBJ2-3; 9 nucleotides line up with TRBD2. Germline V gene sequence: CDR1 DFQATT, CDR2 SNEGSKA (reference sequence). V trimming: 8 bases; J trimming: 11 bases; junction bases outside the gene matches: 8. The CDR3 extends over 11 amino acids. The CDR3 loop is CSSRLAELQYF. CDR3 nucleotides: TGCAGTTCTCGACTAGCGGAGCTGCAGTATTTT.

The rearrangement links TRBV27 to TRBJ1-1; D is unresolved. Germline V lookup: CDR1 MNHEY, CDR2 SMNVEV (reference sequence). V was trimmed by 0 bases and J by 1 base, leaving 6 bases between them. The length of the CDR3 is 14 residues. CDR3 loop: CASSLSTENTEAFF. CDR3 sequence (DNA): TGTGCCAGCAGTTTATCCACAGAGAACACTGAAGCTTTCTTT.

This chain joins TRBV11-1 and TRBJ2-7; a possible D gene is TRBD1 (5 bases). Trimming shortened V by 0 bases and J by 0 bases, and 9 bases separated the two germline ends. CDR1 and CDR2 (germline): SGHAT, FQDESV (reference sequence). The length of the CDR3 is 15 residues. The CDR3 DNA is TGTGCCAGCAGCTTAGCTTGGACACGCTCCTACGAGCAGTACTTC. Protein: CASSLAWTRSYEQYF.

The rearrangement uses TRBV12-3 or TRBV12-4 and TRBJ1-5; D is uncertain. The V and J ends lost 3 bases and 4 bases respectively, with 7 bases between them. CDR3 length: 13 residues. CDR3 in DNA: TGTGCCAGCAGTTTCCAAATTAATCAGCCCCAGCATTTT. Amino acid sequence: CASSFQINQPQHF.

This clone came up once. This CDR3 is CASSLRELAFF. In nucleotides, the CDR3 is TGTGCCAGCAGCTTACGGGAGTTAGCTTTCTTT. V is TRBV7-9 and J is TRBJ1-1; no definite D call. The length of the CDR3 is 11 residues. CDR1 and CDR2 from the germline V gene are SEHNR and FQNEAQ (reference sequence). The germline V and J ends were trimmed by 2 bases and 10 bases, with 8 bases remaining between them.